A single sample gave rise to the 9 T cell receptor beta chains below, sequenced in a study of shared clonotypes between healthy human individuals. Sequencing used immunoSEQ multiplex PCR; TCRdb keeps in-frame clones, though not all of them. Here the sample spans some 2 million clones, 95% being singletons. Specimen: naive CD4+ T cells sorted from blood. Indicated subset: CD45RA+ positively selected. The source of these receptors is a man aged 18 to 30 in good health.

The chain recombines TRBV4-1 with TRBJ2-1, with D possibly TRBD2 on 6 matching bases. The V gene lost 3 bases and the J gene lost 4 bases, with 10 bases spanning the gap. From germline, CDR1 is MGHRA and CDR2 YSYEKL. This CDR3 has 14 residues. In DNA form, the CDR3 reads TGCGCCAGCAGCCAGGGTGCGGGGTACAATGAGCAGTTCTTC. Translating it yields CASSQGAGYNEQFF.

V is TRBV6-5 and J is TRBJ2-2, with unresolved D. The germline gives CDR1 MNHEY, CDR2 SVGAGI. V lost 4 bases to trimming and J lost 4 bases, with 7 bases between them. The CDR3 sequence is 13 residues long. The CDR3 nucleotides are TGTGCCAGCAGTTCTCCTTTCACCGGGGAGCTGTTTTTT. This encodes CASSSPFTGELFF.

The chain couples TRBV5-1 to TRBJ2-5; possibly TRBD2 for D (6 bases). From germline, CDR1 is SGHRS and CDR2 YFSETQ. This CDR3 region has 16 residues. Trimming took 0 bases from V and 2 from J, leaving 14 bases between them. The CDR3 bases are TGCGCCAGCAGCTTGGCGGCAAGCAGCGGGCAAGAGACCCAGTACTTC. Its translation is CASSLAASSGQETQYF.

The rearrangement links TRBV11-2 to TRBJ1-1, with D maybe TRBD1 (6 bases). Germline loops: CDR1 SGHAT, CDR2 FQNNGV. This CDR3 has 15 residues. V lost 6 bases and J 0 bases, leaving 14 bases between the germline ends. The CDR3 region has the DNA TGTGCCAGCAGTTGGGGGACATCCATGAACACTGAAGCTTTCTTT. This sequence encodes CASSWGTSMNTEAFF.

This clone was found once. This chain connects TRBV27 to TRBJ2-7, with D possibly matching TRBD1 (5 bases). CDR3 length: 15 residues. Germline V gives CDR1 MNHEY, CDR2 SMNVEV (reference sequence). The ends were cut back, 4 bases at V and 3 bases at J, with 16 bases in the middle. The CDR3 coding sequence is TGTGCCAGCAGTTCCCGCAGGGAAAGGGTCTACGAGCAGTACTTC. Its protein is CASSSRRERVYEQYF.

The chain combines TRBV6-5 with TRBJ1-2, with D tentatively TRBD1 (6 bases). Germline CDR1 and CDR2: MNHEY and SVGAGI. The CDR3 length is 14 residues. With 2 bases removed from V and 3 bases from J, the gap between germline ends came to 10 bases. This CDR3 reads CASSYTAGDYGYTF. DNA of the CDR3: TGTGCCAGCAGTTACACAGCAGGGGACTATGGCTACACCTTC.

The rearrangement joins TRBV9 to TRBJ1-2, with 8 positions matching TRBD1. The CDR3 is 14 residues long. Germline lookup yields CDR1 SGDLS and CDR2 YYNGEE. J lost 3 bases, V lost 0 bases, and 1 base had no gene match. CDR3 loop: CASSVGGQDYGYTF. CDR3 coding DNA: TGTGCCAGCAGCGTAGGGGGACAGGACTATGGCTACACCTTC. Combining the CDR3 with reference TRBV9 and TRBJ1-2 gives the whole variable domain DSGVTQTPKHLITATGQRVTLRCSPRSGDLSVYWYQQSLDQGLQFLIQYYNGEERAKGNILERFSAQQFPDLHSELNLSSLELGDSALYFCASSVGGQDYGYTFGSGTRLTVV.

This clone was observed once. This chain joins TRBV5-1 and TRBJ2-7, with 11 nucleotides matching TRBD1. This CDR3 has 19 residues. Germline CDR1 SGHRS, CDR2 YFSETQ. V shed 0 bases and J 5 bases; nucleotides not matched to a gene: 16. The CDR3 is CASSLGRTGGAARVHEQYF. The CDR3 DNA reads TGCGCCAGCAGCTTGGGGAGGACAGGGGGCGCCGCAAGGGTTCACGAGCAGTACTTC.

The chain employs TRBV2 and TRBJ1-6; D gene uncertain. The V and J ends lost 6 bases and 14 bases respectively, with 17 bases between them. This CDR3 comprises 13 residues. CDR1 and CDR2 from the germline V gene are SNHLY and FYNNEI. This CDR3 reads CASSPYGLKTLHF. DNA for the CDR3: TGTGCCAGCAGCCCCTACGGACTGAAGACCCTCCACTTT.